This T cell receptor beta chain was identified during a study of T cell responses to AZD1222 COVID-19 vaccine. Turning to the study itself: Doses given second, at about 4 or about 12 weeks, were pooled.

With 0 bases removed from V and 7 bases from J, the gap between germline ends came to 10 bases. This CDR3 is 14 amino acids long. Germline CDR1 is LGHNA and CDR2 is YNFKEQ. Produced via immunoSEQ multiplex PCR; TCRdb's table is partial and in-frame only. The sample has fewer than 110,000 clones; approximately 86% are singletons. The V gene is TRBV4-2, the J gene TRBJ1-5; a possible D gene is TRBD1 (5 bases). The sample consisted of peripheral blood, taken on day 0 of AZD1222 vaccination. The sequence was collected from an adult in good health. CDR3 in amino acids: CASSQDRGIQPQHF. The CDR3 DNA follows: TGTGCCAGCAGCCAAGATCGGGGGATCCAGCCCCAGCATTTT.